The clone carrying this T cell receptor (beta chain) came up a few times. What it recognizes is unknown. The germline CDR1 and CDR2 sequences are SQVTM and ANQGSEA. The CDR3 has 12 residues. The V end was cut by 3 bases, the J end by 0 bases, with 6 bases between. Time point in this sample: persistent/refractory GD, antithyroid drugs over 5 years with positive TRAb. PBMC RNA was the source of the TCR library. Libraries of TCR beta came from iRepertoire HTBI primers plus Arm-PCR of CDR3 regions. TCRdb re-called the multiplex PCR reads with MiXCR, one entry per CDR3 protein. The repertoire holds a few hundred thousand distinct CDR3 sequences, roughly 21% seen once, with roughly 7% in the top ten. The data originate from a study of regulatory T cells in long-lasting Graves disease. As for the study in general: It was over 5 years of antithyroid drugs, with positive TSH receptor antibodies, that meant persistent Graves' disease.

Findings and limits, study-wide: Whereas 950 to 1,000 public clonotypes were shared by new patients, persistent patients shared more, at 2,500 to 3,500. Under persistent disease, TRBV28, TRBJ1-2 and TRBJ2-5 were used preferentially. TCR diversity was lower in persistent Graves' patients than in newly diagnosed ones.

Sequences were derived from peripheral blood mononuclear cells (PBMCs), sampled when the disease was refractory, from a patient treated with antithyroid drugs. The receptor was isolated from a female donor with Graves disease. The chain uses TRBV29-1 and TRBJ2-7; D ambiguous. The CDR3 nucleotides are TGCAGCGTTGAGGACGGCTCCTACGAGCAGTACTTC. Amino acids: CSVEDGSYEQYF.